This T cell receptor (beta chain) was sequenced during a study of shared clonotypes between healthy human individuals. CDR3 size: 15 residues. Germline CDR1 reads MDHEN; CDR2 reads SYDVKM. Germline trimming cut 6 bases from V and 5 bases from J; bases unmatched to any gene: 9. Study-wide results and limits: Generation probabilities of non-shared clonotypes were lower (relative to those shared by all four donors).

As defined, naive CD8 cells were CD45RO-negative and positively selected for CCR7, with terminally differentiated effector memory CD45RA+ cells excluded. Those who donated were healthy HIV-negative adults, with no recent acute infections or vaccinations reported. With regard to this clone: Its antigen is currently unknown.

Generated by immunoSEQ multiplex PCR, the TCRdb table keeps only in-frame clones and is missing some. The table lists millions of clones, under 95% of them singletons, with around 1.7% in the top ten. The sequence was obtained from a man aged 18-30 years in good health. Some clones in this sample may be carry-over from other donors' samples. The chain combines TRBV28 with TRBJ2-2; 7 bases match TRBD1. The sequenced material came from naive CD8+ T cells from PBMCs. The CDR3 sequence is CASRPGTAKTGELFF. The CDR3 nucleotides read TGTGCCAGCAGACCCGGGACAGCCAAAACCGGGGAGCTGTTTTTT.